The TCR beta chain described here comes from a study of radiation and T cells in renal cell carcinoma. Treatment described: 15 Gy SBRT to primary tumor, nephrectomy 4 weeks later. Clear cell pathology was present in this patient's renal cell carcinoma. TCRdb's copy holds only in-frame clones and misses some; the assay was immunoSEQ multiplex PCR. Altogether approximately 21,000 clones are present, roughly half being singletons, with the ten largest covering roughly 17%. Findings of the study overall: Dominant CDR3 motifs were more common in irradiated tumors than controls. From baseline, blood top tumor clonotypes peaked at 2 weeks post-radiation. In nephrectomy-only tumors, top 100 clonotypes averaged roughly 45%, versus about 50% irradiated.

This clone was seen repeatedly, ten times or more. Antigen: not known. This clonotype was obtained from a woman aged 45-60 years with renal cell carcinoma. Sample: tumor tissue, taken from a patient whose treatment included radiotherapy and nephrectomy.

In nucleotides, the CDR3 is TGTGCCAGCAGCTTGTTTTTGGCCCTGAATCAGCCCCAGCATTTT. As protein: CASSLFLALNQPQHF. The rearrangement joins TRBV5-5 to TRBJ1-5; no definite D call. Trimming pared 1 base from V and 4 bases from J, leaving 12 bases between. The germline CDR1 and CDR2 sequences are SGHKS and YYEKEE (reference sequence). This CDR3 has 15 amino acids.